This T cell receptor beta chain was recorded in a study of regulatory T cells in long-lasting Graves disease. Study-level results: New patients shared 1,000 or so public clonotypes, and persistent patients shared more, with around 2,600.

Regarding this clonotype: Antigen: not known.

V was trimmed by 5 bases and J by 9 bases, leaving 13 bases between them. The CDR3 loop spans 13 amino acids. Germline CDR1 is SGHAT and CDR2 is FQNNGV. Libraries of TCR beta came from iRepertoire HTBI primers plus Arm-PCR of CDR3 regions. TCRdb re-derived calls from the multiplex PCR reads in MiXCR, one entry per CDR3 protein. This sample has roughly 400,000 distinct CDR3 sequences, with around 15% found just once. Time point indicated: newly diagnosed GD, antithyroid drugs for less than 3 months. The TCR library was made from RNA that had been extracted from PBMCs in TRIzol. The data also belong to a second study, concerning T cells in Graves' hyperthyroidism and ophthalmopathy. From that study: Investigators excluded patients with uncontrolled infection, other autoimmune disease, pregnancy or lactation.

This receptor was taken from a woman between 18 and 30 years old with Graves disease. The V gene is TRBV11-2, the J gene TRBJ2-2; D call uncertain. Sample: peripheral blood mononuclear cells (PBMCs), taken at new diagnosis, from a patient treated with antithyroid drugs. This CDR3 reads CASSLGFVRELFF. CDR3 nucleotide sequence: TGTGCCAGCAGCCTGGGGTTTGTCCGGGAGCTGTTTTTT.